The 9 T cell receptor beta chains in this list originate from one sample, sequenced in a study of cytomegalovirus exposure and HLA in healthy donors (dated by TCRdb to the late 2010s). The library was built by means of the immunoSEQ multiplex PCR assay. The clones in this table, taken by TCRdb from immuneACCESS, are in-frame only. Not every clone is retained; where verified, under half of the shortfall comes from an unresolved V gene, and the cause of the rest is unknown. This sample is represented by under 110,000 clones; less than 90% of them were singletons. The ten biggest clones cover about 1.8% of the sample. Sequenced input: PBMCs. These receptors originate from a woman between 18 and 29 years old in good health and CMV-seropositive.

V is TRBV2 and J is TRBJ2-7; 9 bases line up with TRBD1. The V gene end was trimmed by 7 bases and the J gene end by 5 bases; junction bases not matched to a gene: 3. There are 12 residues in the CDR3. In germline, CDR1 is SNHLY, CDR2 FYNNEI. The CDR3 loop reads CASNHRGHEQYF. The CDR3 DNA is TGTGCCAGCAACCACAGGGGGCACGAGCAGTACTTC.

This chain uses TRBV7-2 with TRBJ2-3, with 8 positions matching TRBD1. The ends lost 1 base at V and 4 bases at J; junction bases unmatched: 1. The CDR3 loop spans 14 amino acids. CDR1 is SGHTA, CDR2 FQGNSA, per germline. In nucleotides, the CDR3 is TGTGCCAGCAGCTTAGGGACAGGGTCAGATACGCAGTATTTT. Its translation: CASSLGTGSDTQYF.

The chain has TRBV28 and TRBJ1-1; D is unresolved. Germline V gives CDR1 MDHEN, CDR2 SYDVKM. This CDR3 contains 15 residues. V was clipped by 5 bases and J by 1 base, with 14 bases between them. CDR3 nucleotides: TGTGCCAGCAGTCCCCTCGAGGGTGGGAACACTGAAGCTTTCTTT. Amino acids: CASSPLEGGNTEAFF.

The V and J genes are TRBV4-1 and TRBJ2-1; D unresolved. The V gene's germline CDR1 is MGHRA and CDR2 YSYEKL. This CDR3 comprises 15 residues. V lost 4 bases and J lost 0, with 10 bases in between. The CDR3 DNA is TGCGCCAGCAGCCCCCCTGGCCCCTCCTACAATGAGCAGTTCTTC. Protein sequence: CASSPPGPSYNEQFF.

DNA for the CDR3: TGTGCCAGCAGTTCCGGACAGCCGCGAGGGGAGACCCAGTACTTC. Its translation: CASSSGQPRGETQYF. V usage is TRBV28 and J usage is TRBJ2-5, with D maybe TRBD1 (6 bases). The CDR3 runs 15 residues. Trimming stripped 4 bases from V and 5 bases from J, with 17 bases between. Germline V gene sequence: CDR1 MDHEN, CDR2 SYDVKM.

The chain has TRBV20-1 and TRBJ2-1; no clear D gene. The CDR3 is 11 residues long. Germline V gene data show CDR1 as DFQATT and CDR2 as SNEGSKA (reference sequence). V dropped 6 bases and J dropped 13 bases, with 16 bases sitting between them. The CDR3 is CSAQTLEFQFF. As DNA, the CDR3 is TGCAGTGCCCAGACCCTAGAGTTCCAGTTCTTC.

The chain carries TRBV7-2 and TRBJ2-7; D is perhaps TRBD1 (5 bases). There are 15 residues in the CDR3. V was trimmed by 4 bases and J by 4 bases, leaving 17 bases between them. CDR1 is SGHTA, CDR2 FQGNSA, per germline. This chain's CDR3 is CASSSAQGRGYEQYV. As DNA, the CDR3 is TGTGCCAGCAGCTCTGCGCAGGGTCGCGGATACGAGCAGTACGTC.

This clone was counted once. CDR3 DNA: TGTGCCAGCAGAGGACAGGGCTTGGGGCAGCCCCAGCATTTT. The encoded protein is CASRGQGLGQPQHF. V usage is TRBV6-1 and J usage is TRBJ1-5, with 8 bases lining up with TRBD1. V dropped 6 bases and J dropped 7; count of bases not matched to a gene: 8. The CDR3 runs to 14 residues. Germline V CDR1 and CDR2: MNHNS, SASEGT.

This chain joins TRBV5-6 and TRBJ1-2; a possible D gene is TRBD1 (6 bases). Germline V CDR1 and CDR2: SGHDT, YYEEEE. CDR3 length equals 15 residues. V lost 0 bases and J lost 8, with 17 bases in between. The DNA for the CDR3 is TGTGCCAGCAGCTTGGACCTCGGGGGGCGAGAGGGCTACACCTTC. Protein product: CASSLDLGGREGYTF. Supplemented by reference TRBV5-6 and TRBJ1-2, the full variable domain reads DAGVTQSPTHLIKTRGQQVTLRCSPKSGHDTVSWYQQALGQGPQFIFQYYEEEERQRGNFPDRFSGHQFPNYSSELNVNALLLGDSALYLCASSLDLGGREGYTFGSGTRLTVV.